This T cell receptor beta chain was recorded in a study of blood T cell repertoires in COVID-19. Trimming removed 4 bases from V and 8 bases from J; junction bases left unmatched: 9. The CDR3 loop spans 15 amino acids. Repertoires were generated with immunoSEQ multiplex PCR, while TCRdb's copy carries only in-frame clones and drops some. Among about 210,000 clones listed, under 90% were seen once. Seattle patient enrollment occurred during active infection, with longitudinal follow-up thereafter. Sequencing used peripheral blood. The chain joins TRBV23-1 to TRBJ1-4; 8 bases are shared with TRBD1. TRBV23-1 is filed as an ORF, its function uncertain. The origin of this receptor is a woman aged 80 or over with COVID-19, enrolled during active disease. The CDR3 nucleotides are TGCGCCAGCAGTCCCCCACGCAGGGGGCAAGAAAAACTGTTTTTT. Translated: CASSPPRRGQEKLFF.